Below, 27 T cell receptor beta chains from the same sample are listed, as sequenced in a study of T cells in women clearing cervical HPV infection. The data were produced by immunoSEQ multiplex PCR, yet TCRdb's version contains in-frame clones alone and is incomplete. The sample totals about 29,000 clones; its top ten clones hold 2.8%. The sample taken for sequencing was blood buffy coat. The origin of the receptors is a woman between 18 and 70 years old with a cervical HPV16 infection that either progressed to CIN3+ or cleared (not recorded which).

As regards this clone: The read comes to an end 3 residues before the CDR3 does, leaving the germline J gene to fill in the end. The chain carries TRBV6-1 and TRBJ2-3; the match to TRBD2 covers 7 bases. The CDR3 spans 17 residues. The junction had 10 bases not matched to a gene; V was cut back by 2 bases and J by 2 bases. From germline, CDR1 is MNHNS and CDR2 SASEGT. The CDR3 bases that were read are TGTGCCAGCAGTGAATTGGTGTGGAGCGGGGCCACAGATACG. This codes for CASSELVWSGATDT. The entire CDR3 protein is CASSELVWSGATDTQYF.

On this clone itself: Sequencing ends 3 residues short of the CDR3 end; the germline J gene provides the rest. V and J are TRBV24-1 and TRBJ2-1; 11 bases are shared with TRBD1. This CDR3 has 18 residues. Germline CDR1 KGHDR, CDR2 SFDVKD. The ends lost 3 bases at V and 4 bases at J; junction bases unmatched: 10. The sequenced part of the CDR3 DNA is TGTGCCACCAGTGATCCAACAACCGGGACAGGGGGGTACAATGAG. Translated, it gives CATSDPTTGTGGYNE. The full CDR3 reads CATSDPTTGTGGYNEQFF.

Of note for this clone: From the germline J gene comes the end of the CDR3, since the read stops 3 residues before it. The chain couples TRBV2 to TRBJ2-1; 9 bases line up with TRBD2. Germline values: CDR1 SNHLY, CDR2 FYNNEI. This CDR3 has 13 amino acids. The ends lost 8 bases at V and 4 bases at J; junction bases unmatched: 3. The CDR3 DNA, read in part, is TGTGCCAGCTCGGGACTAGCTTACAATGAG. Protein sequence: CASSGLAYNE. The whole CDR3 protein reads CASSGLAYNEQFF.

The chain's CDR3 is CAWSVPSGGFNYGYTF. The covered CDR3 bases are TGTGCCTGGAGTGTACCTTCCGGGGGGTTCAACTATGGC. The chain joins TRBV30 to TRBJ1-2, with a weak D call TRBD1 (5 bases). The missing CDR3 end, 3 residues past where the read stops, is filled in from the germline J gene. CDR1 GTSNPN and CDR2 SVGIG come from the germline V gene (reference sequence). This CDR3 contains 16 residues. V was trimmed by 0 bases and J by 2 bases, leaving 16 bases between them. Together with reference TRBV30 and TRBJ1-2, the CDR3 gives the full variable domain: SQTIHQWPATLVQPVGSPLSLECTVEGTSNPNLYWYRQAAGRGLQLLFYSVGIGQISSEVPQNLSASRPQDRQFILSSKKLLLSDSGFYLCAWSVPSGGFNYGYTFGSGTRLTVV.

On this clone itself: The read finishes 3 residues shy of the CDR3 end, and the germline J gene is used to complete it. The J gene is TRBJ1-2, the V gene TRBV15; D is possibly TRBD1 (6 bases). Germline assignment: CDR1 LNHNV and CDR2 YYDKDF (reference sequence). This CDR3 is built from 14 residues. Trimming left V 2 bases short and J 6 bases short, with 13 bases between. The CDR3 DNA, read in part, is TGTGCCACCAGCAGACCAGGGGTCACCCATGGC. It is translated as CATSRPGVTHG. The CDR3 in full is CATSRPGVTHGYTF.

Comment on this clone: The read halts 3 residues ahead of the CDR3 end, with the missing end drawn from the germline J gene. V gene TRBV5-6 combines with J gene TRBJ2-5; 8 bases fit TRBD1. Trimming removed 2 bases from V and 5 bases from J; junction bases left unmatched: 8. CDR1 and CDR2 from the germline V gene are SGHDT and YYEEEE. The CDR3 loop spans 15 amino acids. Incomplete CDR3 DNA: TGTGCCAGCAGCTTTTCCAGGACAGGGCGCGAGACC. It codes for CASSFSRTGRET. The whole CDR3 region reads CASSFSRTGRETQYF.

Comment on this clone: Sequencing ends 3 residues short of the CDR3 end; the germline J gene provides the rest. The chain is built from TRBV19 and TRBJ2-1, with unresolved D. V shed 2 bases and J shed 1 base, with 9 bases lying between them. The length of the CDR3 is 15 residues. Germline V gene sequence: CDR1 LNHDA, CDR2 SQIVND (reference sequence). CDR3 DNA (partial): TGTGCCAGTAGTATATCAGTGAATTCCTACAATGAG. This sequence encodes CASSISVNSYNE. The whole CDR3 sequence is CASSISVNSYNEQFF. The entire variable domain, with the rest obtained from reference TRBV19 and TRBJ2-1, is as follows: DGGITQSPKYLFRKEGQNVTLSCEQNLNHDAMYWYRQDPGQGLRLIYYSQIVNDFQKGDIAEGYSVSREKKESFPLTVTSAQKNPTAFYLCASSISVNSYNEQFFGPGTRLTVL.

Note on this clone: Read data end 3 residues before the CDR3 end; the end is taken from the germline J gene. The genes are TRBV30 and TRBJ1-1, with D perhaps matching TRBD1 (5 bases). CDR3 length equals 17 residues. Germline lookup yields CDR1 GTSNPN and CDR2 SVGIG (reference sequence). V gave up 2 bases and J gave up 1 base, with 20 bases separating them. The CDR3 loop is CAWSMAYGGAGNTEAFF. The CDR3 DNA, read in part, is TGTGCCTGGAGTATGGCTTACGGAGGGGCTGGGAACACTGAA.

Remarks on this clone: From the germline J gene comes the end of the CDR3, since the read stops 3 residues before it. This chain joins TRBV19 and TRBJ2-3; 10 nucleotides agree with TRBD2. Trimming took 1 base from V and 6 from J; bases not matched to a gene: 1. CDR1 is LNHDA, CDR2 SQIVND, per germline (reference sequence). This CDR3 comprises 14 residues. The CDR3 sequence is CASSIVAGGDTQYF. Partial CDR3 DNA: TGTGCCAGTAGTATAGTAGCGGGAGGCGATACG.

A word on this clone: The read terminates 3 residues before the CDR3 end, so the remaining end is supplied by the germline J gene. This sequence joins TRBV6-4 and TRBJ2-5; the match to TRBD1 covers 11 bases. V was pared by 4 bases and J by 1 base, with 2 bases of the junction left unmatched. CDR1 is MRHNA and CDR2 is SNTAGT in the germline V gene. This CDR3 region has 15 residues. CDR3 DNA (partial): TGTGCCAGCAGTGCCGGGACAGGGGGCCAAGAGACC. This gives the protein CASSAGTGGQET. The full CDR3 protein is CASSAGTGGQETQYF.

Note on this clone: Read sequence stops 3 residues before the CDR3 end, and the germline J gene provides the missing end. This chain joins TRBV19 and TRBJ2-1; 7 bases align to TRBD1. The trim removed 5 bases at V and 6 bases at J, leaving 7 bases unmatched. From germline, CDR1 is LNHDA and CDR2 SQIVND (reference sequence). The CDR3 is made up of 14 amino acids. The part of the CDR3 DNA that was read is TGTGCCAGTAGTCCTGAGACAGGGCCCAATGAG. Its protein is CASSPETGPNE. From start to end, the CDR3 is CASSPETGPNEQFF.

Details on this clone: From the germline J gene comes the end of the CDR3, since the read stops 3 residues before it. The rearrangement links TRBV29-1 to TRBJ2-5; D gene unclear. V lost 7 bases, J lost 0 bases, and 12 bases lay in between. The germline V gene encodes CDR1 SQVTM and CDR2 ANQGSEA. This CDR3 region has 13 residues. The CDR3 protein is CSAHPQDQETQYF. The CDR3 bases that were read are TGCAGCGCCCATCCCCAGGACCAAGAGACC.

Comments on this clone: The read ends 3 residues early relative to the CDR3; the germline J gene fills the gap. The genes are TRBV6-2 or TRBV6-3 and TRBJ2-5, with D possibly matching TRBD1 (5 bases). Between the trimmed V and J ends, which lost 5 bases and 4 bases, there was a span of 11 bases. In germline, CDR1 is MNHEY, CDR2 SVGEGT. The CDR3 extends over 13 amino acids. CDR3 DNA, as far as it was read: TGTGCCAGCAGTCCTGGCAGGGTAGAGACC. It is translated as CASSPGRVET. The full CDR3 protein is CASSPGRVETQYF.

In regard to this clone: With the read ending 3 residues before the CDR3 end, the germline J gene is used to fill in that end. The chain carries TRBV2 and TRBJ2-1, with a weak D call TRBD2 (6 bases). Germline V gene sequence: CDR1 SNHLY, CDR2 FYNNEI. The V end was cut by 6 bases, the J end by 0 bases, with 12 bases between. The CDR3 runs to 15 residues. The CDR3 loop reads CASRLAEISYNEQFF. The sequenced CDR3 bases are TGTGCCAGCAGATTAGCGGAGATCTCCTACAATGAG. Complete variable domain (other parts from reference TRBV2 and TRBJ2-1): EPEVTQTPSHQVTQMGQEVILRCVPISNHLYFYWYRQILGQKVEFLVSFYNNEISEKSEIFDDQFSVERPDGSNFTLKIRSTKLEDSAMYFCASRLAEISYNEQFFGPGTRLTVL.

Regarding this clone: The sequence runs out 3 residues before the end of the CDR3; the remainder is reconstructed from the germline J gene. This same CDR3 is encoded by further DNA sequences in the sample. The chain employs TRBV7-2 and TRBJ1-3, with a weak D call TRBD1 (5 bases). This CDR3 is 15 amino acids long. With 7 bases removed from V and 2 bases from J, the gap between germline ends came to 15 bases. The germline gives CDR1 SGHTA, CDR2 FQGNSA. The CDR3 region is CASTPFQGTGNTIYF. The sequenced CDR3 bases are TGTGCCAGCACCCCGTTCCAGGGCACTGGAAACACC. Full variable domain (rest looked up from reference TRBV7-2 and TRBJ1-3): GAGVSQSPSNKVTEKGKDVELRCDPISGHTALYWYRQSLGQGLEFLIYFQGNSAPDKSGLPSDRFSAERTGGSVSTLTIQRTQQEDSAVYLCASTPFQGTGNTIYFGEGSWLTVV.

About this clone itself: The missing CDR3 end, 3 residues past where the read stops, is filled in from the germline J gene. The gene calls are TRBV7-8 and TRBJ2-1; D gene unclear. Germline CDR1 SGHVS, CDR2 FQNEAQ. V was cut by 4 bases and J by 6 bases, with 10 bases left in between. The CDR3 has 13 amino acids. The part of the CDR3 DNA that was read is TGTGCCAGCAGCTCCTTAACGGTCAATGAG. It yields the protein CASSSLTVNE. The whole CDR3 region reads CASSSLTVNEQFF.

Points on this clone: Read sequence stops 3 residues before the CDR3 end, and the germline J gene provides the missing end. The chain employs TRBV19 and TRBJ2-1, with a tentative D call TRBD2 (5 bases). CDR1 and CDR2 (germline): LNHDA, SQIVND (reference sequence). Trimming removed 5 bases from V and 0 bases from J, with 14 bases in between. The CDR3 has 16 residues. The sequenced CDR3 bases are TGTGCCAGTAGTCCCTCTCCTAGCCGCTCCTACAATGAG. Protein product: CASSPSPSRSYNE. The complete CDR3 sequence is CASSPSPSRSYNEQFF.

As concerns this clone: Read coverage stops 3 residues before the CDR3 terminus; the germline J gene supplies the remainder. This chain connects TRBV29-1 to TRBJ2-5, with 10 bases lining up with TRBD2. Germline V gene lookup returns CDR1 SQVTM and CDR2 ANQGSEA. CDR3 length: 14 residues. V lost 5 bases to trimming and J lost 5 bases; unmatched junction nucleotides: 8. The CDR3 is CSVNSGGHGETQYF. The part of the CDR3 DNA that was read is TGCAGCGTTAATAGCGGGGGGCATGGGGAGACC.

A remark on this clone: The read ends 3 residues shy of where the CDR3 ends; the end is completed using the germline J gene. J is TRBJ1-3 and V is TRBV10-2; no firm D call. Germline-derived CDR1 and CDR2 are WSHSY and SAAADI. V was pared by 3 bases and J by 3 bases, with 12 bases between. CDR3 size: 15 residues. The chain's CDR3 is CASSEKEEGGNTIYF. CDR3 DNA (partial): TGCGCCAGCAGTGAAAAGGAAGAGGGTGGAAACACC.

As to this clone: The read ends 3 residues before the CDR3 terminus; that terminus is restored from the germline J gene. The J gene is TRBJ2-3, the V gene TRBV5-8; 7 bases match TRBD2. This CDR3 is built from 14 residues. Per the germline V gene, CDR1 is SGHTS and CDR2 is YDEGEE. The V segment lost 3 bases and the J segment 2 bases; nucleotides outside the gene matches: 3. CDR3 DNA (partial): TGTGCCAGCAGCTACGGGACTAACACAGATACG. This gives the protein CASSYGTNTDT. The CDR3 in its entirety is CASSYGTNTDTQYF.

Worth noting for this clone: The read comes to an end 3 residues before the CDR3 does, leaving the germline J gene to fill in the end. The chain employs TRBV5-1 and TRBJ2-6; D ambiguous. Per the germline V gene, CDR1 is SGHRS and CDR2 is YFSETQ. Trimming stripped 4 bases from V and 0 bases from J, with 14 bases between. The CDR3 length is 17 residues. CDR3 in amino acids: CASSRWAQSSGANVLTF. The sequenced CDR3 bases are TGCGCCAGCAGCCGGTGGGCACAGAGCTCTGGGGCCAACGTC.

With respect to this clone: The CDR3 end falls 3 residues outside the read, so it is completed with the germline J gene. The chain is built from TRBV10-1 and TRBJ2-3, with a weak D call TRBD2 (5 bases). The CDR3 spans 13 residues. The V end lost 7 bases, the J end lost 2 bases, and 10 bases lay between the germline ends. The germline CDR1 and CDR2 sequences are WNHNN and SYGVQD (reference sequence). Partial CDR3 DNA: TGCGCCAGCACCCGAGGGCTCACAGATACG. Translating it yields CASTRGLTDT. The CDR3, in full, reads CASTRGLTDTQYF.

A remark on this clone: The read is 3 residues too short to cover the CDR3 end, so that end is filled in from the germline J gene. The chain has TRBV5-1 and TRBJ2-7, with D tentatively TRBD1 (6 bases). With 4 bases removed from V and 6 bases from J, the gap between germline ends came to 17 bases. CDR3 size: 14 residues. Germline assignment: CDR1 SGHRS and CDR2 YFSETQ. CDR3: CASSHGTNLLEQYF. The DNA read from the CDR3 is TGCGCCAGCAGCCACGGGACAAACCTCCTCGAG.

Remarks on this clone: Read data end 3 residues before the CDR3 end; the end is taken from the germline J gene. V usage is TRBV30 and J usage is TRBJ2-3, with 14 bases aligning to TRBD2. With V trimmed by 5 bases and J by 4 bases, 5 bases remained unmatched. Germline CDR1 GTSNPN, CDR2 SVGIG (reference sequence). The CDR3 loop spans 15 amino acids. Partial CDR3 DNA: TGTGCCTGGCTTCGGACTAGCGGGGGGCCAGATACG. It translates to CAWLRTSGGPDT. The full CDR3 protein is CAWLRTSGGPDTQYF. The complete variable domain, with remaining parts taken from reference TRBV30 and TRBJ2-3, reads SQTIHQWPATLVQPVGSPLSLECTVEGTSNPNLYWYRQAAGRGLQLLFYSVGIGQISSEVPQNLSASRPQDRQFILSSKKLLLSDSGFYLCAWLRTSGGPDTQYFGPGTRLTVL.

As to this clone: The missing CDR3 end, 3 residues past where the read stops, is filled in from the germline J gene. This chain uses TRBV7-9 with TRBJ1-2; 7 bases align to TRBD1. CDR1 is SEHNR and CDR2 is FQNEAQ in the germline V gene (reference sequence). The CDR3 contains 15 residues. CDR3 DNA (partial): TGTGCCAGCAGCCTCCGGGACAGACCTTGGGATGAC. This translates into CASSLRDRPWDD. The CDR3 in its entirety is CASSLRDRPWDDYTF. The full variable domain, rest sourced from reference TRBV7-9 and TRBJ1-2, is DTGVSQNPRHKITKRGQNVTFRCDPISEHNRLYWYRQTLGQGPEFLTYFQNEAQLEKSRLLSDRFSAERPKGSFSTLEIQRTEQGDSAMYLCASSLRDRPWDDYTFGSGTRLTVV.

This CDR3 is CACWDLQYNEQFF. CDR3 DNA (partial): TGTGCCTGTTGGGACTTACAGTACAATGAG. The V and J genes are TRBV30 and TRBJ2-1, with a possible D match to TRBD2 (6 bases). The CDR3 goes on 3 residues after the read ends, and that part is filled in from the germline J gene. The CDR3 loop spans 13 amino acids. V gave up 6 bases and J gave up 4 bases, with 13 bases separating them. Germline CDR1 GTSNPN, CDR2 SVGIG (reference sequence). Complete variable domain (other parts from reference TRBV30 and TRBJ2-1): SQTIHQWPATLVQPVGSPLSLECTVEGTSNPNLYWYRQAAGRGLQLLFYSVGIGQISSEVPQNLSASRPQDRQFILSSKKLLLSDSGFYLCACWDLQYNEQFFGPGTRLTVL.

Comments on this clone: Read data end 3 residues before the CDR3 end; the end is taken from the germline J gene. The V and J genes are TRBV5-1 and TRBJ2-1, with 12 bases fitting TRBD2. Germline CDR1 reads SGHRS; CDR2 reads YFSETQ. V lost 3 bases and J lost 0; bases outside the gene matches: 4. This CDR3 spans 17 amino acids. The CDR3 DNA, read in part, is TGCGCCAGCAGCTGGACTAGCGGGACGAGCTCCTACAATGAG. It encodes CASSWTSGTSSYNE. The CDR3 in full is CASSWTSGTSSYNEQFF.